A single sample gave rise to the 12 T cell receptor beta chains below, sequenced in a study of a mutant IDH1 vaccine in newly diagnosed glioma. Their cognate antigens are unknown. Generated by immunoSEQ multiplex PCR, the TCRdb table keeps only in-frame clones and is missing some. The sample contains 10,000 to 14,000 clones, around 82% of which appear only once. Sample time point: week 47, end of study. The study gave 300 ug of mutant IDH1 20-mer peptide per vaccine dose, with topical imiquimod. The material was PBMCs, obtained from a glioma patient whose treatment included an IDH1 peptide vaccine. Every receptor here comes from a man aged 25 to 40 with glioma.

The chain links TRBV4-1 to TRBJ2-5; D is possibly TRBD2 (6 bases). The CDR3 totals 14 residues. The germline V gene has CDR1 MGHRA and CDR2 YSYEKL. Trimming cost V 0 bases and J 5 bases, with 10 bases left between them. CDR3: CASSQEDRGETQYF. In DNA, the CDR3 is TGCGCCAGCAGCCAAGAGGACCGGGGGGAGACCCAGTACTTC.

This chain uses TRBV25-1 with TRBJ2-7; 9 nucleotides line up with TRBD1. From germline, CDR1 is MGHDK and CDR2 SYGVNS. The CDR3 sequence is 16 residues long. With 1 base clipped from V and 0 bases from J, the junction kept 4 bases outside the gene matches. CDR3 residues: CASSEFGTGHSYEQYF. Here the CDR3 DNA reads TGTGCCAGCAGTGAATTCGGGACAGGGCACTCCTACGAGCAGTACTTC.

The CDR3 DNA reads TGCGCCAGCAGCTTTCGGACGACTAGCACAGATACGCAGTATTTT. This translates into CASSFRTTSTDTQYF. The genes are TRBV5-1 and TRBJ2-3; D gene unclear. V lost 2 bases, J lost 0 bases, and 10 bases lay in between. The CDR3 totals 15 residues. Germline V CDR1 and CDR2: SGHRS, YFSETQ.

V gene TRBV7-9 combines with J gene TRBJ2-5; D remains ambiguous. The CDR3 sequence is 12 residues long. CDR1 is SEHNR and CDR2 is FQNEAQ in the germline V gene (reference sequence). Between the trimmed V and J ends, which lost 5 bases and 4 bases, there was a span of 8 bases. Here the CDR3 DNA reads TGTGCCAGCAGCCGTCAAGGAGAGACCCAGTACTTC. This gives the protein CASSRQGETQYF.

This sequence joins TRBV5-6 and TRBJ2-1; tentatively, D is TRBD2 (6 bases). Germline lookup yields CDR1 SGHDT and CDR2 YYEEEE. V lost 2 bases, J lost 9 bases, and 12 bases lay in between. The CDR3 is 13 residues long. This CDR3 reads CASSFSGSTEQFF. CDR3 nucleotide sequence: TGTGCCAGCAGCTTCTCCGGGAGCACTGAGCAGTTCTTC.

Only a few counts were recorded for this clone. The genes are TRBV30 and TRBJ1-5; 8 bases match TRBD1. The CDR3 is made up of 17 amino acids. The V and J ends lost 0 bases and 0 bases, in that order; junction bases with no gene match: 7. The germline CDR1 and CDR2 sequences are GTSNPN and SVGIG (reference sequence). The CDR3 sequence: CAWSVRQGSYSNQPQHF. The CDR3 DNA reads as TGTGCCTGGAGTGTTAGACAGGGGTCGTATAGCAATCAGCCCCAGCATTTT.

V is TRBV5-1 and J is TRBJ2-2; 12 bases map to TRBD2. Germline loops: CDR1 SGHRS, CDR2 YFSETQ. The CDR3 has 18 residues. Trimming at V came to 4 bases and at J to 0 bases, leaving 7 bases not matched to a gene. CDR3 nucleotide sequence: TGCGCCAGCAGCACGAGACTAGCGGGAGCGGCGAACACCGGGGAGCTGTTTTTT. Translation gives CASSTRLAGAANTGELFF.

In this sample, this clone turned up a few times. CDR3 region: CAISDLRGEAEAFF. CDR3 coding DNA: TGTGCCATCAGTGACCTCAGGGGTGAGGCTGAAGCTTTCTTT. The J gene is TRBJ1-1, the V gene TRBV10-3, with D possibly matching TRBD1 (6 bases). CDR3 length: 14 amino acids. Germline V CDR1 and CDR2: ENHRY, SYGVKD. V dropped 3 bases and J dropped 6 bases, with 14 bases sitting between them.

The chain recombines TRBV6-4 with TRBJ2-1, with D maybe TRBD2 (6 bases). Germline assignment: CDR1 MRHNA and CDR2 SNTAGT. The CDR3 spans 18 residues. Trimming shortened V by 3 bases and J by 9 bases, and 27 bases separated the two germline ends. The CDR3 DNA follows: TGTGCCAGCAGTGAGAACCCGGGAGCCCCTAATCCCGATGGTGAGCAGTTCTTC. Translated: CASSENPGAPNPDGEQFF.

This clone was picked up one time. The chain combines TRBV5-4 with TRBJ2-6; TRBD2 agrees at 13 bases. Germline CDR1 SGHNT, CDR2 YYREEE (reference sequence). The CDR3 spans 18 residues. Unmatched junction bases numbered 3, after V lost 3 bases and J lost 0 bases. The CDR3 region is CASSSRTSGSSGANVLTF. In nucleotides, the CDR3 is TGTGCCAGCAGCTCCAGGACTAGCGGGAGCTCTGGGGCCAACGTCCTGACTTTC. The complete variable domain, with remaining parts taken from reference TRBV5-4 and TRBJ2-6, reads ETGVTQSPTHLIKTRGQQVTLRCSSQSGHNTVSWYQQALGQGPQFIFQYYREEENGRGNFPPRFSGLQFPNYSSELNVNALELDDSALYLCASSSRTSGSSGANVLTFGAGSRLTVL.

The chain employs TRBV7-9 and TRBJ1-1, with D uncertain. Germline V gene data show CDR1 as SEHNR and CDR2 as FQNEAQ (reference sequence). This CDR3 spans 15 amino acids. The V end lost 0 bases, the J end lost 1 base, and 9 bases lay between the germline ends. CDR3 in amino acids: CASSLALSANTEAFF. The CDR3 nucleotides read TGTGCCAGCAGCTTAGCACTCTCAGCGAACACTGAAGCTTTCTTT.

This clone was counted once. This chain joins TRBV4-1 and TRBJ1-4; D is possibly TRBD1 (5 bases). CDR1 and CDR2 (germline): MGHRA, YSYEKL. This CDR3 has 15 amino acids. Trimming left V 2 bases short and J 7 bases short, with 14 bases between. CDR3 protein: CASSQIIRETEKLFF. CDR3 DNA sequence: TGCGCCAGCAGCCAAATTATCAGGGAGACTGAAAAACTGTTTTTT.